One T cell receptor (beta chain) is described in this entry. The repertoire was sequenced with immunoSEQ multiplex PCR; TCRdb's copy has only in-frame clones and lacks some. The sample consists of about 36,000 clones, about 88% of them appearing once. Trimming stripped 0 bases from V and 3 bases from J, with 15 bases between. CDR1 is SGHRS, CDR2 YFSETQ, per germline. The CDR3 is made up of 17 amino acids. The record originates from a study of T cell changes during pregnancy in multiple sclerosis. The gene calls are TRBV5-1 and TRBJ1-4; D is unresolved. This sample comprised CD8+ T cells from peripheral blood mononuclear cells, obtained in the third trimester of pregnancy. This receptor was obtained from a female donor with multiple sclerosis, enrolled in a pregnancy study. CDR3 nucleotides: TGCGCCAGCAGCTTGGGTCCGCGGGAAGAGTCTAATGAAAAACTGTTTTTT. This sequence encodes CASSLGPREESNEKLFF.